This T cell receptor beta chain was captured in a study of blood T cell repertoires in COVID-19. Assay: immunoSEQ multiplex PCR; the TCRdb copy retains only in-frame clones and omits some. The sample holds about 180,000 clones; 85% are singletons and the top ten take approximately 18%. CDR1 and CDR2 (germline): SGHAT, FQNNGV. The V and J ends lost 5 bases and 5 bases respectively, with 10 bases between them. The CDR3 spans 12 residues. This clonotype was obtained from a person aged 70 to 79 with COVID-19, enrolled during active disease. The gene calls are TRBV11-2 and TRBJ2-7; a possible D gene is TRBD1 (6 bases). Source material: peripheral blood. CDR3 amino acids: CASSPGAHEQYF. In DNA, the CDR3 is TGTGCCAGCAGCCCAGGGGCGCACGAGCAGTACTTC.